This paragraph covers one T cell receptor (beta chain) sequence. At one end the junction does not follow the germline gene, possibly because of a read error. The source of the sample is a study of preoperative IRX-2 immunotherapy in early breast cancer. Treatment given: preoperative locoregional IRX-2 cytokine immunotherapy. The CDR3 length is 15 residues. Germline V gives CDR1 SSHAT, CDR2 FNYEAQ (reference sequence). Generated by immunoSEQ multiplex PCR, the TCRdb table keeps only in-frame clones and is missing some. The sample contains almost 35,000 clones, nearly 95% of which appear only once. The clonotype comes from a human donor with breast cancer. Collection of the sample occurred from a patient treated with IRX-2 immunotherapy. The chain employs TRBV7-7 and TRBJ1-3; a weak D match, TRBD1 (6 bases). CDR3: CASSLDAGDGNTIYF. The CDR3 nucleotides are TGTGCTAGCAGCTTAGACGCAGGGGACGGAAACACCATATATTTT.